This TCR beta chain came from a study of cytomegalovirus exposure and HLA in healthy donors. General observations from the study: In presence/absence analyses, roughly uniform sequencing depth across donors was assumed.

V shed 1 base and J shed 4 bases, with 14 bases lying between them. Germline V lookup: CDR1 SEHNR, CDR2 FQNEAQ (reference sequence). The CDR3 length is 16 residues. 60 Vbeta and 13 Jbeta primers were used in PCR. Profiled with immunoSEQ multiplex PCR; TCRdb holds only in-frame clones, not every one. Of around 150,000 clones in the sample, about 80% were seen once. This clone was detected a few times. Its antigen is still unknown. The sequence was obtained from a woman between 45 and 60 years old in good health and CMV-seronegative. This chain connects TRBV7-9 to TRBJ2-1, with D possibly being TRBD1 (7 bases). The sequencing sample was made of PBMCs. CDR3 nucleotides: TGTGCCAGCAGCTTAGGGCTCAGGGGGACTTACAATGAGCAGTTCTTC. Protein: CASSLGLRGTYNEQFF.